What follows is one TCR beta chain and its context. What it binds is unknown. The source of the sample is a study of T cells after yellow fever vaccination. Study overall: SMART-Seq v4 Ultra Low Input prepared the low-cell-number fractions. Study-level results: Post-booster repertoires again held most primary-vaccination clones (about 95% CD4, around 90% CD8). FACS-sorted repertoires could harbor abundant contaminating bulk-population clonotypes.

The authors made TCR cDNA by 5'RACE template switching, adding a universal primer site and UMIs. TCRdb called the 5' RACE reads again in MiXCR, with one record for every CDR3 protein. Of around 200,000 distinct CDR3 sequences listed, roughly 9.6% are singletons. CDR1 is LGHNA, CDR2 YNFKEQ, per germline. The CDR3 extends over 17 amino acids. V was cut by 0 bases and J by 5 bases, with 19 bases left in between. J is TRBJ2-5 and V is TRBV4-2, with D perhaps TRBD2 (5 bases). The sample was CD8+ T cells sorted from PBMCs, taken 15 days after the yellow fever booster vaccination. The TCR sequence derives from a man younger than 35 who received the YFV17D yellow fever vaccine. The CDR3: CASSQEAGPAPEETQYF. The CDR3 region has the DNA TGTGCCAGCAGCCAAGAGGCGGGTCCTGCTCCGGAGGAGACCCAGTACTTC.